This passage covers 32 T cell receptor beta chains from one sample sequenced in a study of blood T cells in healthy people across ages (dated by TCRdb to about 2015). Library creation used 5' RACE. These reads were obtained on an Illumina HiSeq 2500. A second PCR of roughly 7 to 11 cycles was performed with a sample-barcoded 5' primer and a J-beta primer mix. The raw public data were reprocessed by TCRdb itself: fastp quality trimming at Q25, MiXCR clonotype calling, in-frame beta chains only. CDR3 protein duplicates are merged, each entry listing the most common genes and DNA. Counted in this sample were under 1 million distinct CDR3 sequences; 40% to 50% of them appeared once. Of the sample, under 20% is held by the ten largest clones. Source material: blood. These receptors were collected from a man in his sixties in good health.

The chain joins TRBV4-3 to TRBJ2-3; D unclear. Trimming left V 0 bases short and J 2 bases short, with 9 bases between. Germline CDR1 LGHNA, CDR2 YSLEER. CDR3 length: 15 amino acids. The CDR3 protein is CASSQDNSNTDTQYF. The CDR3 coding sequence is TGCGCCAGCAGCCAAGATAACTCGAACACAGATACGCAGTATTTT.

The chain links TRBV3-1 to TRBJ2-7; TRBD1 might be the D (5 bases). CDR3 size: 16 residues. From germline, CDR1 is LGHDT and CDR2 YNNKEL (reference sequence). V lost 1 base to trimming and J lost 3 bases, with 16 bases between them. For the CDR3, the DNA is TGTGCCAGCAGCCAAGGTCTTAGACAGAGCCTCTACGAGCAGTACTTC. It codes for CASSQGLRQSLYEQYF.

The V and J genes are TRBV6-1 and TRBJ1-1; D not certain. V was shortened by 0 bases and J by 10 bases, with 18 bases between the two germline ends. The CDR3 totals 15 residues. Germline-derived CDR1 and CDR2 are MNHNS and SASEGT. This chain's CDR3 is CASSEAGDGRWAAFF. CDR3 bases: TGTGCCAGCAGTGAAGCGGGAGATGGGAGGTGGGCAGCTTTCTTT.

This clonotype has just a few counts. The chain employs TRBV29-1 and TRBJ2-1, with 7 positions matching TRBD1. The CDR3 spans 11 residues. Per the germline V gene, CDR1 is SQVTM and CDR2 is ANQGSEA. The V gene end was trimmed by 8 bases and the J gene end by 8 bases; junction bases not matched to a gene: 6. CDR3 region: CSIDRVDEQFF. The CDR3 region has the DNA TGCAGCATAGACAGGGTGGATGAGCAGTTCTTC.

The V gene is TRBV5-1, the J gene TRBJ2-3; D may be TRBD1 (5 bases). The V gene lost 4 bases and the J gene lost 2 bases, with 14 bases spanning the gap. The CDR3 has 15 residues. Germline V gene data show CDR1 as SGHRS and CDR2 as YFSETQ. The CDR3 DNA reads as TGCGCCAGCAGCCCACCCGACAGTGTCACAGATACGCAGTATTTT. As protein: CASSPPDSVTDTQYF.

The V call is TRBV20-1, the J call TRBJ2-4; D possibly uses TRBD1 or TRBD2 (6 bases each). Judging by the DNA end, TRBJ2-5 fits better; the J call may be wrong. The CDR3 extends over 17 amino acids. The germline V gene has CDR1 DFQATT and CDR2 SNEGSKA (reference sequence). The CDR3 DNA is TGCAGTGCTAGCCTTTGGGGAGGACGGGGGCCCCAAGAGACCCAGTACTTC. This encodes CSASLWGGRGPQETQYF.

As DNA, the CDR3 is TGTGCCAGCACCGCGACAGGGACGGCTAATGAAAAACTGTTTTTT. It translates to CASTATGTANEKLFF. The V gene is TRBV6-1, the J gene TRBJ1-4; 7 bases agree with TRBD1. Germline V CDR1 and CDR2: MNHNS, SASEGT. The CDR3 is 15 amino acids. J gave up 3 bases and V 7 bases, and 8 bases lay outside the gene matches.

The chain links TRBV9 to TRBJ2-3, with D uncertain. Looked up from germline, CDR1 is SGDLS and CDR2 is YYNGEE. This CDR3 is built from 15 residues. Trimming stripped 3 bases from V and 0 bases from J, with 11 bases between. The CDR3 here is CASSEAATSTDTQYF. The DNA of the CDR3 is TGTGCCAGCAGCGAGGCAGCGACTAGCACAGATACGCAGTATTTT.

The J gene is TRBJ2-6, the V gene TRBV6-2 or TRBV6-3, with 7 bases that match TRBD1. CDR3 length equals 16 residues. Looked up from germline, CDR1 is MNHEY and CDR2 is SVGEGT. J was trimmed by 3 bases and V by 8 bases; bases with no gene match: 10. CDR3 region: CASRTGVWVGANVLTF. The CDR3 DNA reads TGTGCCAGCCGGACAGGTGTGTGGGTTGGGGCCAACGTCCTGACTTTC.

This clonotype was observed a handful of times. The chain is built from TRBV5-1 and TRBJ2-7, with 11 bases aligning to TRBD2. The CDR3 runs 14 residues. J was trimmed by 3 bases and V by 4 bases; bases with no gene match: 3. Germline V gene data show CDR1 as SGHRS and CDR2 as YFSETQ. The CDR3 is CASSRLAGSYEQYF. The CDR3 DNA follows: TGCGCCAGCAGCAGACTAGCGGGGAGCTACGAGCAGTACTTC.

V gene TRBV25-1 combines with J gene TRBJ1-6; TRBD1 agrees at 9 bases. Trimming took 6 bases from V and 7 from J; bases not matched to a gene: 10. Germline lookup yields CDR1 MGHDK and CDR2 SYGVNS. The CDR3 is 16 amino acids. Here the CDR3 reads CASRRTGARRNSPLHF. Here the CDR3 DNA reads TGTGCCAGCAGACGGACAGGGGCCCGTCGCAATTCACCCCTCCACTTT.

This clonotype was seen a handful of times. CDR3 sequence (DNA): TGTGCCAGCGCACCCTCGGGGGCGCAAGATACGCAGTATTTT. Residues: CASAPSGAQDTQYF. V and J are TRBV7-2 and TRBJ2-3; TRBD1 or TRBD2 may be the D gene (6 bases each). CDR1 is SGHTA and CDR2 is FQGNSA in the germline V gene. Trimming left V 8 bases short and J 5 bases short, with 17 bases between. The CDR3 consists of 14 residues.

The chain links TRBV29-1 to TRBJ1-2; 8 positions match TRBD1. Germline V lookup: CDR1 SQVTM, CDR2 ANQGSEA. The CDR3 length is 12 residues. Trimming cost V 7 bases and J 6 bases; bases outside gene matches: 7. The CDR3 DNA reads as TGCAGCGCTATCAGGGGGCAGGATGGCTACACCTTC. The encoded protein is CSAIRGQDGYTF. The full variable domain, rest sourced from reference TRBV29-1 and TRBJ1-2, is SAVISQKPSRDICQRGTSLTIQCQVDSQVTMMFWYRQQPGQSLTLIATANQGSEATYESGFVIDKFPISRPNLTFSTLTVSNMSPEDSSIYLCSAIRGQDGYTFGSGTRLTVV.

The J gene is TRBJ2-1, the V gene TRBV6-2 or TRBV6-3; 10 bases are shared with TRBD2. Germline loops: CDR1 MNHEY, CDR2 SVGEGT. With 0 bases clipped from V and 7 bases from J, the junction kept 9 bases outside the gene matches. The CDR3 has 17 residues. CDR3 in amino acids: CASSYSSSGGPENEQFF. The CDR3 nucleotides are TGTGCCAGCAGTTACTCGAGTAGCGGGGGGCCAGAGAATGAGCAGTTCTTC.

This clonotype has a handful of counts. The chain has TRBV7-2 and TRBJ2-6; 7 bases map to TRBD1. Per germline, CDR1 SGHTA and CDR2 FQGNSA. This CDR3 is 18 amino acids long. With 2 bases clipped from V and 0 bases from J, the junction kept 7 bases outside the gene matches. In DNA, the CDR3 is TGTGCCAGCAGCTTATCCGGACAGGTGCCCTCTGGGGCCAACGTCCTGACTTTC. It encodes CASSLSGQVPSGANVLTF.

V and J are TRBV28 and TRBJ1-2; D is unresolved. V lost 0 bases, J lost 7 bases, and 6 bases lay in between. The CDR3 has 12 residues. CDR1 is MDHEN and CDR2 is SYDVKM in the germline V gene. CDR3 bases: TGTGCCAGCAGTTTATGGTCGGGTGGCTACACCTTC. Its translation is CASSLWSGGYTF.

The sample holds a few counts of this clonotype. CDR3 DNA: TGTGCCAGCAGGCCGGGGGGGCTCCACGAGCAGTACTTC. Translated, it gives CASRPGGLHEQYF. This chain links TRBV27 with TRBJ2-7; 8 positions match TRBD2. Germline-derived CDR1 and CDR2 are MNHEY and SMNVEV (reference sequence). V was clipped by 6 bases and J by 5 bases; unmatched bases: 6. The CDR3 is made up of 13 amino acids.

This chain connects TRBV3-1 to TRBJ2-1; 12 bases are shared with TRBD2. The trim removed 6 bases at V and 2 bases at J, leaving 2 bases unmatched. This CDR3 region has 15 residues. Germline V gene lookup returns CDR1 LGHDT and CDR2 YNNKEL (reference sequence). For the CDR3, the DNA is TGTGCCAGCAGGCCTAGCGGGGGGGCCTACAATGAGCAGTTCTTC. Translated: CASRPSGGAYNEQFF.

The V and J genes are TRBV20-1 and TRBJ1-4; no reliable D call. Germline V gene sequence: CDR1 DFQATT, CDR2 SNEGSKA (reference sequence). This CDR3 has 11 residues. CDR3 in amino acids: CEDATNEKLFF. CDR3 nucleotides: TGCGAGGACGCAACTAATGAAAAACTGTTTTTT.

This clonotype was counted only a few times. V usage is TRBV4-1 and J usage is TRBJ2-3; D uncertain. Germline CDR1 and CDR2: MGHRA and YSYEKL. The CDR3 contains 14 residues. V shed 1 base and J shed 3 bases, with 8 bases lying between them. The CDR3 DNA reads TGCGCCAGCAGCCAAGTTATAAAGACAGATACGCAGTATTTT. Translating gives CASSQVIKTDTQYF.

This clonotype turned up a few times. The chain couples TRBV27 to TRBJ2-6; 11 nucleotides match TRBD1. V gave up 8 bases and J gave up 2 bases; unmatched junction bases: 8. The CDR3 spans 17 residues. Germline lookup yields CDR1 MNHEY and CDR2 SMNVEV (reference sequence). The CDR3 sequence: CASFGTGGGPGANVLTF. Here the CDR3 DNA reads TGTGCCAGCTTTGGGACAGGGGGAGGGCCTGGGGCCAACGTCCTGACTTTC.

The chain is built from TRBV7-2 and TRBJ2-3; no firm D call. Deletions cut 4 bases from V and 4 bases from J, with 12 bases between. The CDR3 loop spans 14 amino acids. Per germline, CDR1 SGHTA and CDR2 FQGNSA. CDR3 residues: CASSSGTTPDTQYF. CDR3 in DNA: TGTGCCAGCAGCTCCGGAACAACACCAGATACGCAGTATTTT.

This clonotype appeared a few times. The chain couples TRBV6-1 to TRBJ2-3; TRBD1 or TRBD2 may be the D gene (5 bases each). Germline CDR1 and CDR2: MNHNS and SASEGT. The CDR3 runs 14 residues. V was pared by 1 base and J by 3 bases, with 8 bases between. CDR3 loop: CASSEERGTDTQYF. As DNA, the CDR3 is TGTGCCAGCAGTGAAGAGAGGGGAACAGATACGCAGTATTTT.

There are a few counts of this clonotype. This sequence joins TRBV4-3 and TRBJ2-1, with TRBD2 identical over 10 bases. The germline CDR1 and CDR2 sequences are LGHNA and YSLEER. The J segment lost 9 bases and the V segment lost 0 bases, leaving 11 bases of the junction unmatched. The CDR3 loop spans 17 amino acids. The CDR3 sequence: CASSQDPLSGGAGEQFF. CDR3 DNA: TGCGCCAGCAGCCAAGATCCCTTGAGCGGGGGGGCAGGTGAGCAGTTCTTC.

Turning to this clonotype: A much larger clone lies a single base off, so this may be a read error. This chain connects TRBV4-1 to TRBJ2-4, with 9 nucleotides matching TRBD2. CDR1 is MGHRA, CDR2 YSYEKL, per germline. The junction had 16 bases not matched to a gene; V was cut back by 0 bases and J by 13 bases. The CDR3 consists of 17 residues. The CDR3 loop reads CASSQDGAGGTYNEQYF. In DNA form, the CDR3 reads TGCGCCAGCAGCCAAGACGGCGCGGGGGGGACCTACAATGAGCAGTACTTC.

This clonotype turned up a few times. The chain links TRBV4-3 to TRBJ2-2; 9 bases are a match to TRBD2. Trimming removed 0 bases from V and 4 bases from J; junction bases left unmatched: 6. CDR3 length equals 17 residues. The V gene's germline CDR1 is LGHNA and CDR2 YSLEER. The CDR3 sequence is CASSQDIASGATGELFF. In DNA form, the CDR3 reads TGCGCCAGCAGCCAAGATATCGCTAGCGGGGCCACCGGGGAGCTGTTTTTT.

This clonotype occurred many times. The rearrangement uses TRBV6-5 and TRBJ1-2; weak D call: TRBD1 (5 bases). The CDR3 sequence is 12 residues long. The V end lost 10 bases, the J end lost 2 bases, and 11 bases lay between the germline ends. CDR1 and CDR2 (germline): MNHEY, SVGAGI. The chain's CDR3 is CATQGQNYGYTF. The CDR3 bases are TGTGCCACGCAGGGCCAGAACTATGGCTACACCTTC.

With respect to this clonotype: This may arise from a read error, as a much more abundant clone is one base away. V is TRBV20-1 and J is TRBJ2-4; D might be TRBD1 (6 bases). Germline V gene data show CDR1 as DFQATT and CDR2 as SNEGSKA (reference sequence). V lost 1 base and J 6 bases, leaving 13 bases between the germline ends. This CDR3 spans 14 amino acids. The CDR3 is CSARGGDRSNIQYF. DNA for the CDR3: TGCAGTGCTAGAGGGGGAGACAGGTCAAACATTCAGTACTTC.

V usage is TRBV5-6 and J usage is TRBJ2-5, with unresolved D. The end of the DNA is better explained by TRBJ2-7, so the J call may be wrong. The CDR3 is 15 amino acids. Germline CDR1 reads SGHDT; CDR2 reads YYEEEE. This CDR3 reads CASSLGSTVGHEQYF. CDR3 nucleotide sequence: TGTGCCAGCAGCTTGGGATCGACGGTTGGGCACGAGCAGTACTTC.

The sample holds a few counts of this clonotype. This chain connects TRBV18 to TRBJ2-4; the D is unclear. Germline V gene data show CDR1 as KGHSH and CDR2 as LQKENI. This CDR3 has 17 residues. Trimming removed 1 base from V and 3 bases from J, with 16 bases in between. CDR3 region: CASSPRIQAFGKNIQYF. As DNA, the CDR3 is TGTGCCAGCTCACCACGTATCCAGGCGTTCGGCAAAAACATTCAGTACTTC.

This clonotype was seen a few times. This sequence joins TRBV7-9 and TRBJ2-1, with TRBD2 identical over 10 bases. The CDR3 is 16 amino acids. Germline assignment: CDR1 SEHNR and CDR2 FQNEAQ (reference sequence). V trimming: 0 bases; J trimming: 5 bases; junction bases outside the gene matches: 4. For the CDR3, the DNA is TGTGCCAGCAGCTTAGCTCTAGCGGGGGAGAACAATGAGCAGTTCTTC. This translates into CASSLALAGENNEQFF.

This clonotype was seen more than once but under ten times. The CDR3 DNA sequence: TGTGCCAGCAGCTTCAGCAGCGAGACCCAGTACTTC. As protein: CASSFSSETQYF. V usage is TRBV7-2 and J usage is TRBJ2-5; the D is unclear. Germline V gene sequence: CDR1 SGHTA, CDR2 FQGNSA. This CDR3 is built from 12 residues. The V end was cut by 3 bases, the J end by 5 bases, with 7 bases between.